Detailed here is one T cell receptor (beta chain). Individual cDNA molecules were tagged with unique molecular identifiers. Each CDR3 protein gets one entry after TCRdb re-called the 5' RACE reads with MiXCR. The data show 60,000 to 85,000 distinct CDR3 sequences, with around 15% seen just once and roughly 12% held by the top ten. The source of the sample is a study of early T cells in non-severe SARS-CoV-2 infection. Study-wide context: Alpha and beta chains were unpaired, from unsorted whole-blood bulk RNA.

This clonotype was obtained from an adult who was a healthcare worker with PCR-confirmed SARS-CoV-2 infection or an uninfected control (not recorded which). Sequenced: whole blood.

The CDR3 DNA sequence: TGTGCCATCAGTGGCGTAAAGGGGAATTCACCCCTCCACTTT. It codes for CAISGVKGNSPLHF. The gene calls are TRBV10-3 and TRBJ1-6; D possibly corresponds to TRBD1 (5 bases). Germline V lookup: CDR1 ENHRY, CDR2 SYGVKD. The CDR3 has 14 residues. V shed 4 bases and J shed 7 bases, with 11 bases lying between them.